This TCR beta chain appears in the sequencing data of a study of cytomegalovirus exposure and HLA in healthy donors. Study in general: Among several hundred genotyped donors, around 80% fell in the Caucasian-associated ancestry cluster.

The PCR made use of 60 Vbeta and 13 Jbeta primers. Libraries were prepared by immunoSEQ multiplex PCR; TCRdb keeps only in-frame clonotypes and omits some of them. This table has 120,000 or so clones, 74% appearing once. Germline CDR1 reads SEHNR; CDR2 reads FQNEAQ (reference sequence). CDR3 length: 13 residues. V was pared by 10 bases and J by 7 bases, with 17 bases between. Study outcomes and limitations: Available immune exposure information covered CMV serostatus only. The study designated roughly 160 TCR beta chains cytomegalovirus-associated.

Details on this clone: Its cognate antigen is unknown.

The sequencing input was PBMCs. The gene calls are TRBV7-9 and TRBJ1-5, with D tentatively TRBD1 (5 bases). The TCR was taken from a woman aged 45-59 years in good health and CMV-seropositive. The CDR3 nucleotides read TGTGCCACCAACACGGACCCAGGGCAGCCCCAGCATTTT. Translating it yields CATNTDPGQPQHF.